These 8 T cell receptor beta chains were all obtained from the same sample, sequenced in a study of blood T cells in healthy people across ages. Combining a sample-barcoded 5' primer with a J-beta primer mix, a second PCR ran for 7 to 11 cycles. TCRdb independently ran MiXCR on the 5' RACE reads; one entry per CDR3 protein. The sample carries 1.5 million to 2 million distinct CDR3 sequences, about 28% recorded once. Material for sequencing was blood. The receptors stem from a woman in her thirties in good health.

The chain is built from TRBV6-7 and TRBJ2-7, with D perhaps matching TRBD1 or TRBD2 (5 bases each). TRBV6-7 is identified as an open reading frame with a role that is uncertain. Trimming removed 0 bases from V and 2 bases from J, with 23 bases in between. The CDR3 runs to 19 residues. CDR3 sequence reads: CASSYSGRWVGTTAYEQYF. The CDR3 DNA follows: TGTGCCAGCAGTTACTCAGGCAGGTGGGTCGGGACCACTGCCTACGAGCAGTACTTC.

On this clonotype: A much larger clone lies a single base off, so this may be a read error. The chain uses TRBV27 and TRBJ1-5, with 8 bases that match TRBD1. CDR1 is MNHEY, CDR2 SMNVEV, per germline (reference sequence). This CDR3 has 14 amino acids. V dropped 5 bases and J dropped 5; count of bases not matched to a gene: 5. CDR3 amino acids: CASSPRQGHQPQHF. The CDR3, as DNA: TGTGCCAGCAGTCCCCGACAGGGGCATCAGCCCCAGCATTTT.

This chain joins TRBV5-1 and TRBJ1-1, with TRBD1 as a possible D gene (5 bases). Trimming took off 0 bases at V and 11 bases at J, with 17 bases between the two ends. This CDR3 has 14 residues. Germline V gene lookup returns CDR1 SGHRS and CDR2 YFSETQ. Written as DNA, the CDR3 is TGCGCCAGCAGCTTGGACTCGCGGACAACAGAGGCTTTCTTT. The encoded protein is CASSLDSRTTEAFF.

The rearrangement uses TRBV7-9 and TRBJ1-1, with TRBD1 as a possible D gene (5 bases). This CDR3 region has 13 residues. Trimming took off 6 bases at V and 7 bases at J, with 15 bases between the two ends. The germline V gene has CDR1 SEHNR and CDR2 FQNEAQ (reference sequence). The CDR3 region is CASRISGGDEAFF. The CDR3 bases are TGTGCCAGCAGGATCAGCGGGGGGGATGAAGCTTTCTTT.

The rearrangement uses TRBV5-1 and TRBJ2-1; 10 bases map to TRBD2. The CDR3 length is 16 residues. Looked up from germline, CDR1 is SGHRS and CDR2 is YFSETQ. V lost 3 bases and J lost 4; bases outside the gene matches: 7. CDR3 nucleotides: TGCGCCAGCAGCTCGGGGGGGACTAGCGATTACAATGAGCAGTTCTTC. Residues: CASSSGGTSDYNEQFF.

This clonotype occurred many times. V gene TRBV6-5 combines with J gene TRBJ1-2, with TRBD1 matching 7 bases. After removal of 5 bases from V and 8 bases from J, the junction contained 14 bases not matched to a gene. CDR1 is MNHEY and CDR2 is SVGAGI in the germline V gene. CDR3 length equals 15 residues. The CDR3 loop is CASSREGALGRGYTF. Written as DNA, the CDR3 is TGTGCCAGCAGTCGCGAGGGGGCCTTAGGGAGGGGCTACACCTTC.

Remarks on this clonotype: With a much larger clone just one base away, this may be a read error. The chain has TRBV7-2 and TRBJ2-7, with TRBD2 as a possible D gene (5 bases). The CDR3 is made up of 14 amino acids. Trimming took 4 bases from V and 7 from J, leaving 17 bases between them. The germline gives CDR1 SGHTA, CDR2 FQGNSA. The CDR3 reads CASSCNTGVGEQYF. CDR3 coding DNA: TGTGCCAGCAGCTGCAACACCGGGGTAGGGGAGCAGTACTTC.

This clonotype was picked up a small number of times. CDR3 protein: CASSGTSGLDEQFF. As DNA, the CDR3 is TGCGCCAGCTCCGGGACTAGCGGTTTGGATGAGCAGTTCTTC. The chain carries TRBV5-1 and TRBJ2-1; 11 bases agree with TRBD2. The germline CDR1 and CDR2 sequences are SGHRS and YFSETQ. The CDR3 extends over 14 amino acids. The V and J ends lost 7 bases and 8 bases, in that order; junction bases with no gene match: 8. The variable domain in full, completed from reference TRBV5-1 and TRBJ2-1, reads KAGVTQTPRYLIKTRGQQVTLSCSPISGHRSVSWYQQTPGQGLQFLFEYFSETQRNKGNFPGRFSGRQFSNSRSEMNVSTLELGDSALYLCASSGTSGLDEQFFGPGTRLTVL.